Below are 10 T cell receptor beta chains sequenced from a single sample in a study of identical twins. TCRdb fed the 5' RACE reads into MiXCR, producing one record per CDR3 protein. The repertoire consists of a few hundred thousand distinct CDR3 sequences, with roughly 8.7% occurring once and the leading ten covering less than 4%. This same sample was also taken into another study, of yellow fever vaccine responses in identical twins.

The sample taken for sequencing was CD8+ T cells sorted from blood. The receptors derive from a woman younger than 35 in good health.

This clonotype was detected a few times. This chain's CDR3 is CSAGTASSYEQYF. The CDR3 nucleotides are TGCAGTGCCGGGACCGCCAGCTCCTACGAGCAGTACTTC. V gene TRBV20-1 combines with J gene TRBJ2-7, with D possibly being TRBD1 or TRBD2 (5 bases each). The CDR3 has 13 amino acids. Germline V lookup: CDR1 DFQATT, CDR2 SNEGSKA (reference sequence). Trimming cost V 6 bases and J 0 bases, with 12 bases left between them.

The rearrangement uses TRBV4-1 and TRBJ2-3; 8 bases agree with TRBD1. Germline V gives CDR1 MGHRA, CDR2 YSYEKL. There are 13 residues in the CDR3. The J segment lost 5 bases and the V segment lost 4 bases, leaving 2 bases of the junction unmatched. The CDR3: CASSPTGEDTQYF. In DNA form, the CDR3 reads TGCGCCAGCAGCCCGACAGGGGAAGATACGCAGTATTTT.

This clonotype came up many times. The chain combines TRBV5-1 with TRBJ1-2; no firm D call. V was shortened by 4 bases and J by 6 bases, with 10 bases between the two germline ends. Looked up from germline, CDR1 is SGHRS and CDR2 is YFSETQ. The CDR3 length is 12 residues. This CDR3 is CASSPDSNGYTF. The CDR3 coding sequence is TGCGCCAGCAGCCCAGATTCTAATGGCTACACCTTC.

This clonotype was seen repeatedly, ten times or more. The chain carries TRBV12-3 or TRBV12-4 and TRBJ1-1; D perhaps matches TRBD1 (6 bases). V was shortened by 7 bases and J by 6 bases, with 12 bases between the two germline ends. The CDR3 has 12 residues. The CDR3 loop is CASMDSGAEAFF. CDR3 nucleotides: TGTGCCAGCATGGACAGTGGGGCTGAAGCTTTCTTT.

Ten or more counts support this clonotype. The V and J genes are TRBV12-3 or TRBV12-4 and TRBJ2-1; D not resolved. Trimming shortened V by 3 bases and J by 5 bases, and 11 bases separated the two germline ends. The CDR3 is 14 residues long. The CDR3 DNA sequence: TGTGCCAGCAGTTTCATCAGTGGGGACAATGAGCAGTTCTTC. Amino acids: CASSFISGDNEQFF.

This clonotype has just a few counts. V and J are TRBV13 and TRBJ1-6; 10 bases line up with TRBD1. The V gene's germline CDR1 is PRHDT and CDR2 FYEKMQ (reference sequence). This CDR3 has 17 amino acids. The V gene end was trimmed by 5 bases and the J gene end by 6 bases; junction bases not matched to a gene: 10. The CDR3 DNA reads as TGTGCCAGCAGCCTCCTAGGACAGGGGGGACCTAATTCACCCCTCCACTTT. This encodes CASSLLGQGGPNSPLHF.

This chain joins TRBV7-2 and TRBJ2-7; 7 positions agree with TRBD1. Trimming took 2 bases from V and 9 from J; bases not matched to a gene: 7. Germline V gene data show CDR1 as SGHTA and CDR2 as FQGNSA. This CDR3 comprises 13 residues. The CDR3 DNA reads TGTGCCAGCAGCTTAACGACAGGGCCCGGGCAGTACTTC. This gives the protein CASSLTTGPGQYF.

This clonotype was counted ten times or more. This chain links TRBV4-2 with TRBJ1-1; the D is unclear. The CDR3 has 14 amino acids. Germline V gene lookup returns CDR1 LGHNA and CDR2 YNFKEQ. The V gene lost 1 base and the J gene lost 5 bases, with 11 bases spanning the gap. CDR3 in DNA: TGTGCCAGCAGCCAAGTAGGAGGTGGGACTGAAGCTTTCTTT. This sequence encodes CASSQVGGGTEAFF.

This clonotype has more than one count but fewer than ten. The V and J genes are TRBV25-1 and TRBJ2-7, with D unresolved. V dropped 6 bases and J dropped 4 bases, with 7 bases sitting between them. Germline V gives CDR1 MGHDK, CDR2 SYGVNS. The CDR3 covers 11 residues. The CDR3 loop is CASRGIYEQYF. The CDR3 coding sequence is TGTGCCAGCAGGGGGATATACGAGCAGTACTTC.

At least ten counts were recorded for this clonotype. The chain employs TRBV25-1 and TRBJ1-6; tentative D call: TRBD1 (6 bases). The CDR3 spans 15 residues. Germline CDR1 and CDR2: MGHDK and SYGVNS. Trimming removed 8 bases at V and 4 bases at J, with 15 bases between. This chain's CDR3 is CASRRGQSYNSPLHF. The DNA of the CDR3 is TGTGCCAGCCGGCGGGGGCAGTCGTATAATTCACCCCTCCACTTT.